The 3 T cell receptor beta chains in this list originate from one sample, sequenced in a study of cytomegalovirus exposure and HLA in healthy donors. PCR involved 60 Vbeta and 13 Jbeta primers. Libraries were prepared by immunoSEQ multiplex PCR; TCRdb keeps only in-frame clonotypes and omits some of them. Its clone listing holds fewer than 95,000 clones. Specimen: PBMCs. These TCRs come from a woman aged 40-49 years in good health and CMV-seropositive.

The chain recombines TRBV7-6 with TRBJ1-4, with TRBD1 matching 7 bases. J lost 7 bases, V lost 2 bases, and 13 bases had no gene match. This CDR3 comprises 17 residues. Germline CDR1 is SGHVS and CDR2 is FNYEAQ. Here the CDR3 reads CASSLFGFLTGREKLFF. The CDR3 DNA is TGTGCCAGCAGCTTATTTGGGTTTCTGACAGGGCGTGAAAAACTGTTTTTT.

The chain recombines TRBV7-2 with TRBJ2-2; 8 bases are shared with TRBD2. V gave up 3 bases and J gave up 5 bases; unmatched junction bases: 11. This CDR3 has 17 amino acids. Germline lookup yields CDR1 SGHTA and CDR2 FQGNSA. This CDR3 is CASSFTPGGPRTGELFF. Here the CDR3 DNA reads TGTGCCAGCAGCTTTACTCCGGGGGGGCCGAGGACCGGGGAGCTGTTTTTT.

The chain employs TRBV11-2 and TRBJ2-1, with 7 bases aligning to TRBD1. V shed 5 bases and J 1 base; nucleotides not matched to a gene: 5. CDR1 and CDR2 (germline): SGHAT, FQNNGV. CDR3 size: 15 residues. This chain's CDR3 is CASSPRQGSYNEQFF. CDR3 DNA: TGTGCCAGCAGCCCTAGACAGGGATCCTACAATGAGCAGTTCTTC.